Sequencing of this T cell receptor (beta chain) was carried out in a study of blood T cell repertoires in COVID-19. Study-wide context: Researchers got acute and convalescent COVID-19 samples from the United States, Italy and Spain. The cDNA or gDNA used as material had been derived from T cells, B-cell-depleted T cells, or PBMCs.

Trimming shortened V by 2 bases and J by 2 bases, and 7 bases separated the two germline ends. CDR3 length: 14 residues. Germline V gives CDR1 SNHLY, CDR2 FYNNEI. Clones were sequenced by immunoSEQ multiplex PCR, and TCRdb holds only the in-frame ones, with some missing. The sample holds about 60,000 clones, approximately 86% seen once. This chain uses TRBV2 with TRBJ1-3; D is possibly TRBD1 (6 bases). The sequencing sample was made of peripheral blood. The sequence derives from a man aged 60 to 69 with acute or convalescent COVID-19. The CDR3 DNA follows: TGTGCCAGCAGTGAAAAGGGGGCTGGAAACACCATATATTTT. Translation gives CASSEKGAGNTIYF.